Many counts were recorded for the clone carrying this T cell receptor beta chain. Via MiXCR, TCRdb re-called the RACE reads, giving one row per CDR3 protein. The repertoire holds about 380,000 distinct CDR3 sequences, with about 4.4% as singletons. Time point described: patch test 1, 2 weeks after DPC sensitization. Treatment specified: therapeutic diphenylcyclopropenone sensitization with weekly scalp DPC. This sample was taken from a study of human T cells and chemical hapten exposure. CDR1 and CDR2 (germline): SGHVS, FQNEAQ. The CDR3 is 14 amino acids. The V end lost 0 bases, the J end lost 2 bases, and 6 bases lay between the germline ends.

The receptor was derived from a woman aged 45-65 years with alopecia areata. Some clones in this sample may be carry-over from other donors' samples. V and J are TRBV7-8 and TRBJ2-3, with D unclear. This sample comprised whole blood, obtained in connection with sensitization to the hapten diphenylcyclopropenone (DPC). The CDR3 protein is CASSLAGYTDTQYF. DNA of the CDR3: TGTGCCAGCAGCTTAGCGGGGTACACAGATACGCAGTATTTT.